Shown below are 21 T cell receptor beta chains from a single sample sequenced in a study of blood T cell repertoires in COVID-19. This table comes from immunoSEQ multiplex PCR, and its TCRdb copy is limited to in-frame clones, with some not included. The top ten clones hold roughly 3.1% of a sample with about 160,000 clones, under 85% of them seen once. The sequencing sample was made of peripheral blood. These receptors were collected from a man between 65 and 79 years old with acute or convalescent COVID-19.

V and J are TRBV11-2 and TRBJ1-5; D gene unclear. This CDR3 contains 13 residues. Trimming pared 1 base from V and 6 bases from J, leaving 7 bases between. Germline V gene data show CDR1 as SGHAT and CDR2 as FQNNGV. The CDR3 loop reads CASSLVRGQPQHF. In DNA form, the CDR3 reads TGTGCCAGCAGCTTAGTTCGGGGTCAGCCCCAGCATTTT.

The chain joins TRBV3-1 (or the pseudogene TRBV3-2) to TRBJ2-5; a possible D gene is TRBD2 (6 bases). The CDR3 has 16 residues. V was cut by 0 bases and J by 5 bases, with 16 bases left in between. Germline values: CDR1 LGHDT, CDR2 YNNKEL (reference sequence). The CDR3 DNA reads as TGTGCCAGCAGCCAAGAAGGGCTAGCGAGAAGGGAGACCCAGTACTTC. This translates into CASSQEGLARRETQYF.

The chain uses TRBV27 and TRBJ2-1; TRBD2 might be the D (5 bases). Germline V gene sequence: CDR1 MNHEY, CDR2 SMNVEV (reference sequence). Trimming took 5 bases from V and 6 from J, leaving 14 bases between them. The CDR3 sequence is 14 residues long. The CDR3 reads CASSVLQSGNEQFF. The CDR3 bases are TGTGCCAGCAGTGTACTACAAAGCGGCAATGAGCAGTTCTTC.

This chain connects TRBV6-1 to TRBJ2-4, with 7 bases aligning to TRBD1. Trimming took 2 bases from V and 15 from J; bases not matched to a gene: 10. This CDR3 region has 13 residues. The germline gives CDR1 MNHNS, CDR2 SASEGT. The chain's CDR3 is CASSEQPRDRVYF. The CDR3 nucleotides are TGTGCCAGCAGTGAACAGCCCCGGGACAGAGTGTACTTC.

The chain uses TRBV11-2 and TRBJ1-5, with D possibly being TRBD1 (5 bases). The CDR3 loop spans 18 amino acids. The V and J ends lost 1 base and 2 bases respectively, with 18 bases between them. Germline V gene data show CDR1 as SGHAT and CDR2 as FQNNGV. DNA for the CDR3: TGTGCCAGCAGCTTAGGTGGGGCAGGGCGAGGTGGCAATCAGCCCCAGCATTTT. It is translated as CASSLGGAGRGGNQPQHF.

The chain recombines TRBV11-3 with TRBJ2-2; 14 nucleotides agree with TRBD2. There are 17 residues in the CDR3. CDR1 and CDR2 from the germline V gene are SGHNT and YENEEA. The junction had 2 bases not matched to a gene; V was cut back by 0 bases and J by 5 bases. In DNA form, the CDR3 reads TGTGCCAGCAGCTTAGAGGGGACTAGCGGGAGAACCGGGGAGCTGTTTTTT. This gives the protein CASSLEGTSGRTGELFF.

The rearrangement uses TRBV2 and TRBJ2-2; 7 nucleotides align to TRBD1. The CDR3 totals 15 residues. Trimming cost V 10 bases and J 4 bases; bases outside gene matches: 12. Looked up from germline, CDR1 is SNHLY and CDR2 is FYNNEI. CDR3 loop: CATSRQGVGTGELFF. The CDR3 DNA reads TGTGCCACCTCGAGGCAGGGGGTAGGCACCGGGGAGCTGTTTTTT.

This clone was seen once. This chain connects TRBV28 to TRBJ1-2, with 9 bases aligning to TRBD1. Trimming at V came to 6 bases and at J to 4 bases, leaving 6 bases not matched to a gene. The CDR3 runs to 14 residues. Germline lookup yields CDR1 MDHEN and CDR2 SYDVKM. The CDR3 DNA follows: TGTGCCAGCAGCTATACGGGACAGGGCTATGGCTACACCTTC. Amino acids: CASSYTGQGYGYTF.

This rearrangement joins TRBV6-2 or TRBV6-3 to TRBJ2-5; 9 positions agree with TRBD2. With 2 bases clipped from V and 0 bases from J, the junction kept 7 bases outside the gene matches. The CDR3 covers 17 residues. Germline V gene sequence: CDR1 MNHEY, CDR2 SVGEGT. The CDR3 nucleotides read TGTGCCAGCAGTTACCTTCTGAGACTAGCGGACCAAGAGACCCAGTACTTC. This encodes CASSYLLRLADQETQYF.

This clone has more than one count but fewer than ten. The J gene is TRBJ1-5, the V gene TRBV6-2 or TRBV6-3; maybe TRBD1 (6 bases). Germline lookup yields CDR1 MNHEY and CDR2 SVGEGT. CDR3 size: 14 residues. With 1 base removed from V and 7 bases from J, the gap between germline ends came to 11 bases. This chain's CDR3 is CASSYFRGSQPQHF. In DNA form, the CDR3 reads TGTGCCAGCAGTTACTTCAGGGGAAGCCAGCCCCAGCATTTT.

This chain joins TRBV12-3 or TRBV12-4 and TRBJ2-1; D gene uncertain. This CDR3 is 11 amino acids long. With 2 bases removed from V and 8 bases from J, the gap between germline ends came to 4 bases. The CDR3 reads CASSLRYEQFF. The CDR3 DNA is TGTGCCAGCAGTTTACGGTATGAGCAGTTCTTC.

This clone was found a few times. This chain joins TRBV7-9 and TRBJ2-1; 11 nucleotides align to TRBD2. Germline V gene lookup returns CDR1 SEHNR and CDR2 FQNEAQ (reference sequence). The CDR3 is made up of 16 amino acids. Trimming took 5 bases from V and 4 from J; bases not matched to a gene: 7. This chain's CDR3 is CASSTTSGSNYNEQFF. CDR3 DNA sequence: TGTGCCAGCAGCACAACTAGCGGGAGCAATTACAATGAGCAGTTCTTC.

The chain joins TRBV5-6 to TRBJ2-1; 8 bases match TRBD2. The CDR3 contains 13 residues. V shed 4 bases and J 12 bases; nucleotides not matched to a gene: 9. Looked up from germline, CDR1 is SGHDT and CDR2 is YYEEEE. For the CDR3, the DNA is TGTGCCAGCAGCAAGACACTGACTAGCGTGCAGTTCTTC. This codes for CASSKTLTSVQFF.

V gene TRBV29-1 combines with J gene TRBJ1-2; 7 bases line up with TRBD1. Germline V CDR1 and CDR2: SQVTM, ANQGSEA. This CDR3 has 14 amino acids. Trimming removed 2 bases from V and 7 bases from J; junction bases left unmatched: 10. The CDR3 nucleotides are TGCAGCGTTGAATCGAGGAACAGGGGTTCTGGCTACACCTTC. Translating it yields CSVESRNRGSGYTF. Filled out from reference TRBV29-1 and TRBJ1-2, the complete variable domain reads SAVISQKPSRDICQRGTSLTIQCQVDSQVTMMFWYRQQPGQSLTLIATANQGSEATYESGFVIDKFPISRPNLTFSTLTVSNMSPEDSSIYLCSVESRNRGSGYTFGSGTRLTVV.

This chain uses TRBV5-6 with TRBJ1-4; D is undetermined. V was pared by 0 bases and J by 8 bases, with 17 bases between. The CDR3 is 16 residues long. CDR1 and CDR2 (germline): SGHDT, YYEEEE. Here the CDR3 reads CASSLASVSGGEKLFF. The CDR3, as DNA: TGTGCCAGCAGCTTGGCCAGCGTAAGCGGCGGCGAAAAACTGTTTTTT.

The chain links TRBV19 to TRBJ1-4; 8 bases map to TRBD1. The V gene's germline CDR1 is LNHDA and CDR2 SQIVND (reference sequence). V lost 6 bases, J lost 2 bases, and 2 bases stayed unmatched. The CDR3 has 14 residues. CDR3 residues: CASSRTGTNEKLFF. Written as DNA, the CDR3 is TGTGCCAGTAGCCGGACAGGGACTAATGAAAAACTGTTTTTT.

The chain has TRBV19 and TRBJ1-6; D call uncertain. The germline V gene has CDR1 LNHDA and CDR2 SQIVND (reference sequence). This CDR3 comprises 18 residues. Between the trimmed V and J ends, which lost 5 bases and 2 bases, there was a span of 19 bases. This CDR3 is CASSPTFLGAPYNSPLHF. The CDR3 nucleotides read TGTGCCAGTAGTCCCACTTTTCTGGGCGCCCCCTATAATTCACCCCTCCACTTT.

This clone was counted only a few times. V is TRBV5-5 and J is TRBJ2-7, with 10 bases that match TRBD2. J lost 3 bases, V lost 0 bases, and 3 bases had no gene match. From germline, CDR1 is SGHKS and CDR2 YYEKEE (reference sequence). The CDR3 loop spans 15 amino acids. The CDR3 sequence: CASSLVGTSVYEQYF. CDR3 DNA: TGTGCCAGCAGCTTGGTCGGGACTAGCGTCTACGAGCAGTACTTC.

This clone has just a few counts. The J gene is TRBJ2-5, the V gene TRBV3-1 (or the pseudogene TRBV3-2); D perhaps matches TRBD2 (6 bases). CDR3 length equals 15 residues. Germline CDR1 LGHDT, CDR2 YNNKEL (reference sequence). Deletions cut 3 bases from V and 4 bases from J, with 15 bases between. Here the CDR3 reads CASSQMASEGETQYF. In nucleotides, the CDR3 is TGTGCCAGCAGCCAGATGGCCTCGGAGGGAGAGACCCAGTACTTC.

This chain connects TRBV11-3 to TRBJ2-7, with 7 bases that match TRBD1. Germline lookup yields CDR1 SGHNT and CDR2 YENEEA. This CDR3 comprises 14 residues. J was trimmed by 6 bases and V by 0 bases; bases with no gene match: 5. CDR3 amino acids: CASSLEAGGGEQYF. CDR3 nucleotides: TGTGCCAGCAGCTTAGAAGCAGGGGGTGGCGAGCAGTACTTC.

The chain is built from TRBV29-1 and TRBJ2-2; tentatively, D is TRBD2 (6 bases). The ends were cut back, 7 bases at V and 3 bases at J, with 12 bases in the middle. Per germline, CDR1 SQVTM and CDR2 ANQGSEA. The CDR3 spans 13 residues. As DNA, the CDR3 is TGCAGCGCCTCGTGGGGGGACACCGGGGAGCTGTTTTTT. It encodes CSASWGDTGELFF.